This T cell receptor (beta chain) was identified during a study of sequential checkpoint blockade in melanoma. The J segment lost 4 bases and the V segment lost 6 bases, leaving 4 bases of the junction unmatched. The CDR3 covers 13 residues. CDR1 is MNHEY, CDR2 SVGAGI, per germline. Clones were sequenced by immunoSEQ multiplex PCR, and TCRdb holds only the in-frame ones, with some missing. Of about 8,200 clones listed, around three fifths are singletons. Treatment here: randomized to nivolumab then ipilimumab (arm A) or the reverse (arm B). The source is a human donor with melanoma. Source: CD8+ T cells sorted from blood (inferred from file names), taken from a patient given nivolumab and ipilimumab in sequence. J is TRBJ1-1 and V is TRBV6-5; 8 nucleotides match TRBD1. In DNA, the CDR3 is TGTGCCAGCAGCGATGGACAGGGCACTGAAGCTTTCTTT. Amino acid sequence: CASSDGQGTEAFF.